The clone carrying this TCR beta chain was observed a few times. Original processing notes: For nucleated cells, counts were estimated from reference gene primer amplification. This table comes from immunoSEQ multiplex PCR, and its TCRdb copy is limited to in-frame clones, with some not included. V and J calls plus clone size are reproduced from that table; the DNA served to infer D and trimming. The table includes 130,000 to 150,000 clones, 81% detected once. The data were obtained in a study of blood T cell repertoires in COVID-19. Study summary: Acute and convalescent COVID-19 samples came from the United States, Italy and Spain. Sources were T cells, B-cell-depleted T cells, or PBMCs; the material itself was cDNA or gDNA.

Trimming took off 6 bases at V and 4 bases at J, with 12 bases between the two ends. The CDR3 consists of 13 residues. Germline assignment: CDR1 SGHAT and CDR2 FQNNGV. The sample taken for sequencing was peripheral blood. This TCR was recovered from a human donor with acute or convalescent COVID-19. The donor label of this sample is uncertain. The gene calls are TRBV11-2 and TRBJ1-2; D gene ambiguous. The CDR3 is CASSSDTFYGYTF. The CDR3 coding sequence is TGTGCCAGCAGTTCAGACACCTTCTATGGCTACACCTTC. Together with reference TRBV11-2 and TRBJ1-2, the CDR3 gives the full variable domain: EAGVAQSPRYKIIEKRQSVAFWCNPISGHATLYWYQQILGQGPKLLIQFQNNGVVDDSQLPKDRFSAERLKGVDSTLKIQPAKLEDSAVYLCASSSDTFYGYTFGSGTRLTVV.